The clone carrying this T cell receptor beta chain was found once. Its antigen is as yet unknown. An end of the junction does not agree with germline; a read error may underlie this. These data belong to a study of tumor-infiltrating lymphocytes in primary liver carcinoma. For the study at large: Samples had roughly 3.5 to 7.5 million productive TCRbeta reads, comparable between tissue types. Study-wide points: A significantly higher top-250-clone fraction was recorded for tumors than for blood (p = 0.039).

Reverse transcription of about 500 ng total RNA with a constant-region primer produced TCR beta cDNA. Employing slightly modified ARM-PCR, three nested multiplex PCR rounds were run, and these gave rise to the TCR beta libraries. From the multiplex PCR reads, TCRdb called clonotypes with MiXCR, one entry per CDR3 protein. The sample has 90,000 to 150,000 distinct CDR3 sequences, around two thirds seen once. From about 20-30 mg of unsorted bulk tissue, DNA and RNA were co-extracted together. The sequenced sample consisted of tumor-adjacent normal liver tissue. The clonotype comes from an older woman with primary liver carcinoma and hepatitis B virus infection.

CDR3 in DNA: TGTGCCAGAAGAGAGGGGGAGGCCTCCCCTGGGGCCAACGTCCTGACATTC. Translated, it gives CARREGEASPGANVLTF. The chain joins TRBV6-5 to TRBJ2-6; D is perhaps TRBD1 or TRBD2 (6 bases each). CDR3 length: 17 residues. The V gene's germline CDR1 is MNHEY and CDR2 SVGAGI.